This T cell receptor beta chain is from a study of PD-1 blockade in classical Hodgkin lymphoma. Overall study context: Intravenous delivery of nivolumab at 3 mg/kg to patients occurred every 2 weeks.

This CDR3 is built from 15 residues. Trimming pared 7 bases from V and 2 bases from J, leaving 15 bases between. Looked up from germline, CDR1 is MNHEY and CDR2 is SMNVEV (reference sequence). Profiled with immunoSEQ multiplex PCR; TCRdb holds only in-frame clones, not every one. This table has about 30,000 clones, approximately 80% appearing once. Time point specified: cycle 4 day 1 (C4D1), after less than seven weeks of nivolumab. Autologous stem cell transplantation was followed by relapse in every patient, and brentuximab vedotin exposure varied. The clonotype was recovered from a human donor with classical Hodgkin lymphoma. J is TRBJ2-1 and V is TRBV27, with a possible D match to TRBD2 (6 bases). The sequences come from peripheral blood mononuclear cells (PBMCs), collected before the fourth cycle of nivolumab. The CDR3 DNA reads TGTGCCAGCAACCCATGGGGGGTCGCCTACAATGAGCAGTTCTTC. Protein sequence: CASNPWGVAYNEQFF.